Sequencing of this T cell receptor beta chain was carried out in a study of metastatic and nonmetastatic thyroid tumors. Study at large: Repertoires were compared across blood and tumor or nodule tissue from malignant and benign thyroid patients.

Patients underwent thyroid surgery, and none had received any treatment before it. Looked up from germline, CDR1 is MDHEN and CDR2 is SYDVKM. J lost 4 bases, V lost 2 bases, and 6 bases had no gene match. CDR3 length equals 15 residues. MiXCR reprocessed the PCR reads for TCRdb. The sample yields about 38,000 clones, 25% to 30% seen once. V usage is TRBV28 and J usage is TRBJ1-1, with 8 bases fitting TRBD1. The sequence was obtained from a female donor with papillary thyroid cancer or a benign thyroid nodule (not recorded which). Some clones in this sample may be carry-over from other donors' samples. Source material: blood. The CDR3 spells CASSLPQGAGTEAFF. CDR3 nucleotide sequence: TGTGCCAGCAGTTTACCCCAGGGGGCGGGCACTGAAGCTTTCTTT.